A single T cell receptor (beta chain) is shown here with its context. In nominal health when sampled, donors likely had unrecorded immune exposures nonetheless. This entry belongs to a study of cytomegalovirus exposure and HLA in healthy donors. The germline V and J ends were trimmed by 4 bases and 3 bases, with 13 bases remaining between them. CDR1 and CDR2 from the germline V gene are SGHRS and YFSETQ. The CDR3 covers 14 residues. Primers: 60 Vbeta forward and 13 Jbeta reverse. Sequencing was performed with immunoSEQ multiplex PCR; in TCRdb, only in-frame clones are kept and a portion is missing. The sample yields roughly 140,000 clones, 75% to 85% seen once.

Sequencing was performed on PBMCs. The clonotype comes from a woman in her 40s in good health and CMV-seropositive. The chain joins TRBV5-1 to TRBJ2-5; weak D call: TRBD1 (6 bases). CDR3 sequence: CASSRDTREETQYF. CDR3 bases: TGCGCCAGCAGCAGGGACACGCGAGAAGAGACCCAGTACTTC.